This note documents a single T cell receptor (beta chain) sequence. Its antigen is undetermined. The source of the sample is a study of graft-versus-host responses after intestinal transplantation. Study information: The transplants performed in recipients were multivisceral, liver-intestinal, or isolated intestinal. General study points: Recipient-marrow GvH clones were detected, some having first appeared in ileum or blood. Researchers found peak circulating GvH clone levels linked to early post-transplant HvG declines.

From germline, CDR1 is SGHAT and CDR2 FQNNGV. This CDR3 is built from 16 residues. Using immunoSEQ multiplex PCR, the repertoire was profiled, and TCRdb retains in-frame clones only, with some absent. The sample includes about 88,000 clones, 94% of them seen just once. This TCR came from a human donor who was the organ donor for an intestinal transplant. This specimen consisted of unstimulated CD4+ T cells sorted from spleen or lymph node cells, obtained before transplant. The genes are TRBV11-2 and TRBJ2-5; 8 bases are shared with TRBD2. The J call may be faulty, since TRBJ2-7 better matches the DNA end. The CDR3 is CASSRLVGGGLYEQYF. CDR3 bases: TGTGCCAGCAGCCGACTAGTTGGCGGGGGGCTTTACGAGCAGTACTTC.